This record covers a single T cell receptor (beta chain). What it binds is not known. This sample is part of a study of CD8 T cells in Susac syndrome. The study's findings and limits: The study conceded that relatively few individuals underwent its TCR sequencing and HLA analysis.

V was shortened by 0 bases and J by 2 bases, with 14 bases between the two germline ends. The CDR3 loop spans 16 amino acids. Germline CDR1 reads MGHRA; CDR2 reads YSYEKL. CD8+ and CD4+ T cells were negatively isolated; TEMRA cells were FACS-enriched. The authors reverse transcribed roughly 0.5 to 1 ug RNA with random hexamers. TCRdb redid the calling of the immunoSEQ multiplex PCR reads with MiXCR, one entry per CDR3 protein. The sample has about 150,000 distinct CDR3 sequences; roughly 95% are singletons. Sequencing was carried out using CD8+ T cells from PBMCs. The receptor comes from a human donor with multiple sclerosis. This sequence joins TRBV4-1 and TRBJ2-7, with D possibly matching TRBD1 (6 bases). CDR3 DNA: TGCGCCAGCAGCCAAGATCACAGGACAGTCGCCTACGAGCAGTACTTC. Translated: CASSQDHRTVAYEQYF.